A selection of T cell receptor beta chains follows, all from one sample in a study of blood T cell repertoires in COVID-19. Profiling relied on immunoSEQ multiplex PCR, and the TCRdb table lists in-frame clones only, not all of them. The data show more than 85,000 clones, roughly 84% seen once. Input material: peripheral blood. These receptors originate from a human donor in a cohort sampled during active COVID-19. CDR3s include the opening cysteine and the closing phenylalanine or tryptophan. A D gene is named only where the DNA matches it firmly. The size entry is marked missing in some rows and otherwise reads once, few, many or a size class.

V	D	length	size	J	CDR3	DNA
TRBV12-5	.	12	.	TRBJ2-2	CASGSGTGELFF	TGTGCTAGTGGTTCGGGCACCGGGGAGCTGTTTTTT
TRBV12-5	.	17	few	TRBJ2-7	CASGLVLPGVSSYEQYF	TGTGCTAGTGGTTTGGTCCTTCCCGGGGTCAGCTCCTACGAGCAGTACTTC
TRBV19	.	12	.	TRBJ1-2	CASSITAYGYTF	TGTGCCAGTAGTATTACAGCCTATGGCTACACCTTC
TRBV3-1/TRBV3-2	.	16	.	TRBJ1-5	CASSQESRVGNQPQHF	TGTGCCAGCAGCCAAGAGTCCAGGGTTGGGAATCAGCCCCAGCATTTT
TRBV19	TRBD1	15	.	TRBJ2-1	CASAGRTGVYNEQFF	TGTGCCAGTGCCGGGCGGACAGGGGTCTACAATGAGCAGTTCTTC
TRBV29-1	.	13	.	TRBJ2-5	CSVGHRAQETQYF	TGCAGCGTTGGACACAGGGCGCAAGAGACCCAGTACTTC
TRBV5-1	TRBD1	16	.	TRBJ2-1	CASSFIQGATGNEQFF	TGCGCCAGCAGCTTTATACAGGGGGCGACGGGGAATGAGCAGTTCTTC
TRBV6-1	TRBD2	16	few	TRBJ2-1	CASSGLTSRGGDEQFF	TGTGCCAGCAGTGGACTGACTAGCCGTGGTGGGGATGAGCAGTTCTTC
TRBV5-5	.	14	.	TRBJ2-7	CASSTGTGSYEQYF	TGTGCCAGCAGCACGGGGACTGGCTCCTACGAGCAGTACTTC
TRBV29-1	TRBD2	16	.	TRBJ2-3	CSVSRTSGGGTDTQYF	TGCAGCGTCTCTAGGACCAGCGGGGGGGGCACAGATACGCAGTATTTT
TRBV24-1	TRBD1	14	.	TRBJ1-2	CATSDPRQGNGYTF	TGTGCCACCAGTGATCCTCGACAGGGCAATGGCTACACCTTC
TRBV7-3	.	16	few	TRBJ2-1	CASSFGATTSYNEQFF	TGTGCCAGCAGCTTCGGAGCTACCACCTCCTACAATGAGCAGTTCTTC
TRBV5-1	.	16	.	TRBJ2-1	CASSLEASETHNEQFF	TGCGCCAGCAGCTTGGAGGCTAGCGAGACCCACAATGAGCAGTTCTTC
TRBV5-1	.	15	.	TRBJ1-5	CASRRTVDSNQPQHF	TGCGCCAGCAGACGGACAGTGGATAGCAATCAGCCCCAGCATTTT
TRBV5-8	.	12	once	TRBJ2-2	CASSLNTGELFF	TGTGCCAGCAGCCTCAACACCGGGGAGCTGTTTTTT
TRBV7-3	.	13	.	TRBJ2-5	CASSLNGGETQYF	TGTGCCAGCAGCTTAAATGGGGGGGAGACCCAGTACTTC
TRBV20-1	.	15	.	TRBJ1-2	CSASLRLGVNYGYTF	TGCAGTGCTAGTCTCCGACTCGGTGTGAACTATGGCTACACCTTC
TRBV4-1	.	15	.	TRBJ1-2	CASSQRRGTDYGYTF	TGCGCCAGCAGCCAAAGACGCGGAACCGACTATGGCTACACCTTC
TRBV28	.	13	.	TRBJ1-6	CASSFGLNSPLHF	TGTGCCAGCAGTTTTGGGCTTAATTCACCCCTCCACTTT
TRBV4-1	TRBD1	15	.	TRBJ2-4	CASSQRQGWENIQYF	TGCGCCAGCAGCCAGCGACAGGGGTGGGAAAACATTCAGTACTTC
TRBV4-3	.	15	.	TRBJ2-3	CASSQDRGVADTQYF	TGCGCCAGCAGCCAAGACAGGGGTGTCGCAGATACGCAGTATTTT
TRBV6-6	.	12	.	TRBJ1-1	CASSYTGTEAFF	TGTGCCAGCAGTTACACGGGCACTGAAGCTTTCTTT
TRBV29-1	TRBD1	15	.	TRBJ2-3	CSVARTGSLGDTQYF	TGCAGCGTGGCCCGGACAGGGAGTCTGGGAGATACGCAGTATTTT
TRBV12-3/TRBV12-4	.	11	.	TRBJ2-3	CASSFGDTQYF	TGTGCCAGCAGTTTCGGAGATACGCAGTATTTT
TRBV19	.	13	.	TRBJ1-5	CASSKQGNQPQHF	TGTGCCAGTAGTAAGCAGGGGAATCAGCCCCAGCATTTT
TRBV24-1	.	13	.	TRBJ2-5	CATSSQGEETQYF	TGTGCCACCAGTAGCCAGGGCGAAGAGACCCAGTACTTC
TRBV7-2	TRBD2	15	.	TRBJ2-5	CASSFLAGEGETQYF	TGTGCCAGCAGCTTCCTAGCGGGGGAGGGGGAGACCCAGTACTTC
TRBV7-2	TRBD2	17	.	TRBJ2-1	CASSFGSGRAPRNEQFF	TGTGCCAGCAGCTTCGGCAGCGGGAGGGCCCCTCGGAATGAGCAGTTCTTC
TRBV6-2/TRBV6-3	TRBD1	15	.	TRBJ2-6	CASSSTGAGANVLTF	TGTGCCAGCAGTTCGACAGGGGCTGGGGCCAACGTCCTGACTTTC
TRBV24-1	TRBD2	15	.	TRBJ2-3	CATSDPSGRSNTQYF	TGTGCCACCAGTGATCCTAGCGGGAGATCGAATACGCAGTATTTT
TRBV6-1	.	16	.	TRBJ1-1	CASSDLTRGINTEAFF	TGTGCCAGCAGTGACTTAACCAGGGGAATTAACACTGAAGCTTTCTTT
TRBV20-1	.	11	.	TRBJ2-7	CSASSGTEQYF	TGCAGTGCCAGTAGCGGTACCGAGCAGTACTTC
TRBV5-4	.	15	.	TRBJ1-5	CASSLKGESNQPQHF	TGTGCCAGCAGCTTGAAGGGAGAGAGCAATCAGCCCCAGCATTTT
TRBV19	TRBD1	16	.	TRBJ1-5	CASSDTDRGRNQPQHF	TGTGCCAGTAGTGACACGGACAGGGGGCGCAATCAGCCCCAGCATTTT
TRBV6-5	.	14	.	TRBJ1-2	CASSYSGVPRGYTF	TGTGCCAGCAGTTACTCAGGGGTCCCGCGGGGCTACACCTTC
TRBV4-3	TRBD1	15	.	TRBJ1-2	CASSQDIGGLYGYTF	TGCGCCAGCAGCCAAGATATAGGGGGCCTCTATGGCTACACCTTC
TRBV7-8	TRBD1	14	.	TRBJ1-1	CASSFRTGGGEAFF	TGTGCCAGCAGCTTCCGGACAGGGGGGGGTGAAGCTTTCTTT
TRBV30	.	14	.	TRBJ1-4	CAWRAAGRKEKLFF	TGTGCCTGGAGGGCAGCAGGGAGGAAGGAAAAACTGTTTTTT
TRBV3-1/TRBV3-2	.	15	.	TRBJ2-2	CASSQGSLNTGELFF	TGTGCCAGCAGCCAAGGTAGCCTGAACACCGGGGAGCTGTTTTTT
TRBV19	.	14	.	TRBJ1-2	CASSPGAGLYGYTF	TGTGCCAGTAGCCCAGGGGCAGGGCTCTATGGCTACACCTTC
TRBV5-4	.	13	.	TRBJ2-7	CAGSRGTGYEQYF	TGTGCCGGCAGCCGGGGAACGGGCTACGAGCAGTACTTC
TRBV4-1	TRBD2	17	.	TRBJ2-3	CASSRSRLAGVTDTQYF	TGCGCCAGCAGCCGATCTAGACTAGCGGGAGTCACAGATACGCAGTATTTT
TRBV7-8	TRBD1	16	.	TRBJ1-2	CASSPRTGGALGGYTF	TGTGCCAGCAGCCCTCGGACAGGGGGCGCTTTGGGTGGCTACACCTTC